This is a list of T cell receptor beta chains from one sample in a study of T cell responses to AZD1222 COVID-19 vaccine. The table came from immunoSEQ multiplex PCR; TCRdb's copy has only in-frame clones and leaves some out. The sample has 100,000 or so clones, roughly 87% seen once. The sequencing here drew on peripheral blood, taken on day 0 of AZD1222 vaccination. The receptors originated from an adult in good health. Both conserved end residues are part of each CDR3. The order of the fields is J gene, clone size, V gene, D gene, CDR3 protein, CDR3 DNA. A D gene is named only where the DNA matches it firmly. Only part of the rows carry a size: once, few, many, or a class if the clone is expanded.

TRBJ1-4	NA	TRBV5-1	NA	CASSLQGFNEKLFF	TGCGCCAGCAGCTTGCAGGGCTTCAATGAAAAACTGTTTTTT
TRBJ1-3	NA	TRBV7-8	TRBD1	CASSQDRVLFGVGNTIYF	TGTGCCAGCAGCCAGGACAGGGTTCTTTTTGGAGTTGGGAACACCATATATTTT
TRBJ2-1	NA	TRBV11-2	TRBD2	CASRGYRIAGVTYNEQFF	TGTGCCAGCAGAGGGTACAGAATAGCGGGAGTTACCTACAATGAGCAGTTCTTC
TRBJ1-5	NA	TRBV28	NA	CASSLFGFERVSNQPQHF	TGTGCCAGCAGTTTATTTGGCTTTGAAAGGGTGAGCAATCAGCCCCAGCATTTT
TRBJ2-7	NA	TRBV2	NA	CASSRNYEQYF	TGTGCCAGCAGTCGAAACTACGAGCAGTACTTC
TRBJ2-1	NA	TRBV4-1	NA	CASRASSEDEQFF	TGCGCCAGCAGGGCTAGCTCGGAGGATGAGCAGTTCTTC
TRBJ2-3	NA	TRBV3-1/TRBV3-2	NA	CASSQVGFTDTQYF	TGTGCCAGCAGCCAAGTGGGGTTCACAGATACGCAGTATTTT
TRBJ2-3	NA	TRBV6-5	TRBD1	CASGRTGGADTQYF	TGTGCCAGCGGAAGGACAGGGGGCGCAGATACGCAGTATTTT
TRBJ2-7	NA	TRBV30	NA	CAWTPGGVSEQYF	TGTGCCTGGACTCCTGGGGGCGTTAGCGAGCAGTACTTC
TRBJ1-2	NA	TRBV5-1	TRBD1	CASSLDPAGGYGYTF	TGCGCCAGCAGCTTGGATCCGGCAGGGGGCTATGGCTACACCTTC
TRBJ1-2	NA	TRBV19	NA	CASSPGGGYGYTF	TGTGCCAGTAGTCCGGGGGGAGGCTATGGCTACACCTTC
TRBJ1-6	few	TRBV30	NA	CAWSKGSVNRANSPLHF	TGTGCCTGGAGTAAGGGAAGTGTAAACAGGGCAAATTCACCCCTCCACTTT
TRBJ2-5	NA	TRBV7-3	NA	CASSPTAWGETQYF	TGTGCCAGCAGTCCGACCGCATGGGGGGAGACCCAGTACTTC
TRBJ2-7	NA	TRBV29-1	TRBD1	CSVLLTGGYEQYF	TGCAGCGTTCTTCTGACAGGGGGCTACGAGCAGTACTTC
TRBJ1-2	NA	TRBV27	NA	CASSPTGYHYGYTF	TGTGCCAGCAGTCCAACAGGGTACCACTATGGCTACACCTTC
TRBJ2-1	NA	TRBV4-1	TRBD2	CASSQSGLAGVVEQFF	TGCGCCAGCAGCCAATCAGGACTAGCGGGGGTGGTTGAGCAGTTCTTC
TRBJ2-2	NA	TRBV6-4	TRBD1	CASSPQGSGNTGELFF	TGTGCCAGCAGTCCACAGGGGAGCGGGAACACCGGGGAGCTGTTTTTT
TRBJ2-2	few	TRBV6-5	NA	CASGKLRTGELFF	TGTGCCAGCGGGAAGCTTCGGACCGGGGAGCTGTTTTTT
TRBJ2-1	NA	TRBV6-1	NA	CASSEVKGLHNEQFF	TGTGCCAGCAGTGAAGTAAAGGGCCTACACAATGAGCAGTTCTTC
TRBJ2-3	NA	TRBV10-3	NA	CAIKGQSSTDTQYF	TGTGCCATCAAGGGCCAGAGTAGCACAGATACGCAGTATTTT
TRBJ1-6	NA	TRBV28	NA	CASTPPRGRRNSPLHF	TGTGCCAGCACCCCCCCTCGGGGACGGCGAAATTCACCCCTCCACTTT
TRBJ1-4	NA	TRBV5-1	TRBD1	CASSPTTGAPTNEKLFF	TGCGCCAGCAGCCCGACGACAGGGGCCCCAACTAATGAAAAACTGTTTTTT
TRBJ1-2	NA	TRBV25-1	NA	CASSESGSQTYGYTF	TGTGCCAGCAGTGAATCAGGTAGTCAGACCTATGGCTACACCTTC
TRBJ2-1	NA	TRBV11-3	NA	CASSLFTGNNEQFF	TGTGCCAGCAGCTTATTTACAGGAAACAATGAGCAGTTCTTC
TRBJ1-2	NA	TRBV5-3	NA	CARSLFKGKDSNYGYTF	TGTGCCAGAAGCTTGTTTAAAGGGAAAGATTCTAACTATGGCTACACCTTC
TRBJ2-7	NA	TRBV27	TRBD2	CASSLGLAGLYEQYF	TGTGCCAGCAGTTTAGGACTAGCGGGGTTATACGAGCAGTACTTC
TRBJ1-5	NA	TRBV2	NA	CASSWGSGNQPQHF	TGTGCCAGCAGTTGGGGAAGCGGCAATCAGCCCCAGCATTTT
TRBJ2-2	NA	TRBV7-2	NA	CASSPLTPDTGELFF	TGTGCCAGCAGCCCCCTTACTCCCGACACCGGGGAGCTGTTTTTT
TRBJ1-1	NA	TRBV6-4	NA	CASKFEMNTEAFF	TGTGCCAGCAAATTCGAGATGAACACTGAAGCTTTCTTT
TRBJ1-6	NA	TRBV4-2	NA	CASSQPPTGRVYNSPLHF	TGTGCCAGCAGCCAGCCACCCACAGGGAGAGTCTATAATTCACCCCTCCACTTT
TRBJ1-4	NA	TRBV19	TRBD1	CASSRTRQGAGNEKLFF	TGTGCCAGTAGTAGGACTCGTCAGGGGGCGGGTAATGAAAAACTGTTTTTT
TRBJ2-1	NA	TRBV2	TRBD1	CASSQTGAALF	TGTGCCAGCAGTCAAACAGGGGCTGCTCTCTTC
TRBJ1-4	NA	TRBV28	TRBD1	CASSLGQGPTNEKLFF	TGTGCCAGCAGTCTCGGACAGGGGCCAACTAATGAAAAACTGTTTTTT
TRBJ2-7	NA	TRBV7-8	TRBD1	CASSPRQGTNEQYF	TGTGCCAGCAGCCCGAGACAGGGTACGAACGAGCAGTACTTC
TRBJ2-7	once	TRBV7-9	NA	CASSLEAGYHEQYF	TGTGCCAGCAGCTTAGAGGCAGGGTACCACGAGCAGTACTTC
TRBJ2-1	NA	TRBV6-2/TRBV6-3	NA	CASSYSFGTLVNEQFF	TGTGCCAGCAGTTACTCCTTCGGGACCCTAGTCAATGAGCAGTTCTTC
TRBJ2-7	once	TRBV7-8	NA	CASRTTTGAEQYF	TGTGCCAGCCGCACAACGACGGGAGCCGAGCAGTACTTC
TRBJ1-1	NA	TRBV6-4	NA	CASSDSSENTEAFF	TGTGCCAGCAGTGACTCATCAGAGAACACTGAAGCTTTCTTT
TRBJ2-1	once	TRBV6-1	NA	CASSESDGTYHYNEQFF	TGTGCCAGCAGTGAATCAGACGGGACTTACCACTACAATGAGCAGTTCTTC
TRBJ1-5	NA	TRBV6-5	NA	CASSYTGSNQPQHF	TGTGCCAGCAGTTATACAGGGAGCAATCAGCCCCAGCATTTT
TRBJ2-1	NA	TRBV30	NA	CAWSVGAQGLTRPYNEQFF	TGTGCCTGGAGTGTGGGCGCGCAGGGCCTGACTAGGCCCTACAATGAGCAGTTCTTC
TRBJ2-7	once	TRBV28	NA	CASSPLRYEQYF	TGTGCCAGCTCCCCTTTGCGGTACGAGCAGTACTTC
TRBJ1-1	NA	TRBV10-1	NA	CASSEGNRVAFF	TGCGCCAGCAGTGAGGGAAACAGGGTCGCTTTCTTT
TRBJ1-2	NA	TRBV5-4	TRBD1	CASSPRTGGAIGYTF	TGTGCCAGCAGCCCCAGGACAGGGGGCGCGATCGGCTACACCTTC
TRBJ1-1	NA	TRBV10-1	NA	CASSDNTPNTEAFF	TGCGCCAGCAGTGATAACACTCCGAACACTGAAGCTTTCTTT
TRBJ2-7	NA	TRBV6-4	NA	CASSQSGQSYEQYF	TGTGCCAGCAGTCAAAGCGGCCAGTCCTACGAGCAGTACTTC
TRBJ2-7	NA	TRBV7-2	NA	CASSLVGGYNSYEQYF	TGTGCCAGCAGCTTAGTTGGGGGGTACAATTCCTACGAGCAGTACTTC
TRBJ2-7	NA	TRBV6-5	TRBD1	CASSDPGTANEQYF	TGTGCCAGCAGCGACCCCGGGACAGCCAACGAGCAGTACTTC
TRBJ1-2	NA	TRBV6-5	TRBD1	CASRSSGTARGYTF	TGTGCCAGCAGAAGCTCCGGGACAGCCCGCGGCTACACCTTC
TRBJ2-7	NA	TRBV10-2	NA	CASSVQQLTYEQYF	TGCGCCAGCAGTGTCCAACAGCTGACCTACGAGCAGTACTTC
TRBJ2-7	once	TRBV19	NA	CASRAVIGDRHEQYF	TGTGCCAGTAGGGCGGTAATCGGGGATCGCCACGAGCAGTACTTC
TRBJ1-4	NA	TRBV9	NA	CASSPRGAGAGANEKLFF	TGTGCCAGCAGCCCCCGGGGGGCAGGGGCTGGAGCTAATGAAAAACTGTTTTTT
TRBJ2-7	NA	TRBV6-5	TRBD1	CASSYGQGAYEQYF	TGTGCCAGCAGTTACGGACAGGGGGCTTACGAGCAGTACTTC
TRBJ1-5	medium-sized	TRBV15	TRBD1	CATSRGGTGNQPQHF	TGTGCCACCAGCAGAGGGGGGACAGGCAATCAGCCCCAGCATTTT
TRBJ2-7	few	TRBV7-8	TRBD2	CASSFPGTRGDEQYF	TGTGCCAGCAGCTTCCCCGGGACTAGAGGGGACGAGCAGTACTTC
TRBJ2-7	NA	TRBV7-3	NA	CASSLWSLGGYEQYF	TGTGCCAGCAGCTTATGGTCCCTGGGGGGCTACGAGCAGTACTTC
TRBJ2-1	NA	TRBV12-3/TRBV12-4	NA	CASSPKGAEQFF	TGTGCCAGCAGTCCGAAGGGAGCTGAGCAGTTCTTC
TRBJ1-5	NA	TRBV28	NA	CASRGGSIVGNQPQHF	TGTGCCAGCAGGGGGGGGTCAATCGTGGGCAATCAGCCCCAGCATTTT
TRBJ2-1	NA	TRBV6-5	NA	CAISPSGANEQFF	TGTGCCATCTCCCCTTCAGGGGCCAATGAGCAGTTCTTC
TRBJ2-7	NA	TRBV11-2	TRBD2	CASSSPGLAGVSAYEQYF	TGTGCCAGCAGCTCCCCGGGACTAGCGGGAGTAAGTGCTTACGAGCAGTACTTC